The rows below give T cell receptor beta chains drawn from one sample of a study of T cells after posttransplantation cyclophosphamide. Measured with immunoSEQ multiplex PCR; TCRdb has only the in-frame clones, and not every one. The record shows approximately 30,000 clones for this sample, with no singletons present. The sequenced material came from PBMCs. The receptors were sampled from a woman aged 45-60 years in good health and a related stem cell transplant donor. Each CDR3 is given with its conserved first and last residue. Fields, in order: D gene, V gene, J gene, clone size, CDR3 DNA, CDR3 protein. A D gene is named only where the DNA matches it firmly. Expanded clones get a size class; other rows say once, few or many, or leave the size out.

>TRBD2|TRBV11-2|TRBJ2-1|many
TGTGCCAGCAGCGGGCGGGGAGTAGCGGGGAGGCCGGACAATGAGCAGTTCTTC
CASSGRGVAGRPDNEQFF
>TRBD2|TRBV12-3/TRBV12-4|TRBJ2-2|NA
TGTGCCAGCAGTGGGACTAGCGGCGGGGAGCTGTTTTTT
CASSGTSGGELFF
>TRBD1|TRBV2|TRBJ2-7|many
TGTGCCAGCAGCGCGGACAGGGCGCTCGAGCAGTACTTC
CASSADRALEQYF
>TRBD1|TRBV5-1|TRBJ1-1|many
TGCGCCAGCTTGAGGGGGCCGGGGACTGAAGCTTTCTTT
CASLRGPGTEAFF
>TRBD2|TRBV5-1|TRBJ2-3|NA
TGCGCCAGCAGCACGGGACTAGCGGGAAGACCCGAATTCACAGATACGCAGTATTTT
CASSTGLAGRPEFTDTQYF
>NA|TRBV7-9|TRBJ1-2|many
TGTGCCAGCAGCTTAGCAAACAGTGTAGGCTATGGCTACACCTTC
CASSLANSVGYGYTF
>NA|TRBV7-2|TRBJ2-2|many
TGTGCCAGCAGCTTCCCAGGGTTCGGGGAGCTGTTTTTT
CASSFPGFGELFF
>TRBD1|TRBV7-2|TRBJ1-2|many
TGTGCCAGCAGTTCGAACAGGGGAAATGGCTACACCTTC
CASSSNRGNGYTF
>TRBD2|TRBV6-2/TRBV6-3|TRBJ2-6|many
TGTGCCAGCAGTTCTTGGGGGGGTTCTGGGGCCAACGTCCTGACTTTC
CASSSWGGSGANVLTF
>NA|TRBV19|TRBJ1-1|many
TGTGCCAGTAGTACCAACACCGCTGAAGCTTTCTTT
CASSTNTAEAFF
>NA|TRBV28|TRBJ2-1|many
TGTGCCAGCAGTTCACCCGGCCCTTCAGGGGCTGATGAGCAGTTCTTC
CASSSPGPSGADEQFF
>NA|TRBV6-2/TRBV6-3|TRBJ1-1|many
TGTGCCAGCAGTTACTCGAAGGGAGGCCCGGACATGAACACTGAAGCTTTCTTT
CASSYSKGGPDMNTEAFF
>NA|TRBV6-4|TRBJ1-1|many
TGTGCCAGCAGTGTAGACAAGAACACTGAAGCTTTCTTT
CASSVDKNTEAFF
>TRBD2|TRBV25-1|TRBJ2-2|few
TGTGCCAGCAGTGAAAGTCGGACTAGCGGGAGGCGCGGGGAGCTGTTTTTT
CASSESRTSGRRGELFF
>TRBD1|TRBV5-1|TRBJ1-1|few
TGCGCCAGCACCTGGGGCCTTCCGGGACAGGGCTATATCGGTGAAGCTTTCTTT
CASTWGLPGQGYIGEAFF
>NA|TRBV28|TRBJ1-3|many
TGTGCCAGCACCCGTCCAGGCCTGGGCTCTGGAAACACCATATATTTT
CASTRPGLGSGNTIYF
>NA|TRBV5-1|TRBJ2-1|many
TGCGCCAGCAGCTTGGGGGGGGTAAGGGAAAACAATGAGCAGTTCTTC
CASSLGGVRENNEQFF
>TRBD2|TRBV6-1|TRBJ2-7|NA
TGTGCCAGCAGTGAACGAAGACTAGCGGGAGCCCTCTCCTACGAGCAGTACTTC
CASSERRLAGALSYEQYF
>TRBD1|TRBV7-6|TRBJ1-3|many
TGTGCCAGCAGCTACAGACAGGGGGCTGAAGGGTACACCATATATTTT
CASSYRQGAEGYTIYF
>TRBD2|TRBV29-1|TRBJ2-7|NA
TGCAGCGTTCTTCCTAGCGGGAGACGGTACGAGCAGTACTTC
CSVLPSGRRYEQYF
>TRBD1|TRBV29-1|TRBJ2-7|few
TGCAGCGTTGAAGTCTCTGGGACAGGGGAAAACGAGCAGTACTTC
CSVEVSGTGENEQYF
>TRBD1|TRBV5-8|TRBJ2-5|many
TGTGCCAGCAGCTTTGGACAGGACTCTGGGGAGACCCAGTACTTC
CASSFGQDSGETQYF
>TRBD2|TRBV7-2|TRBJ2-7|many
TGTGCCAGCAGCTTAGGGGCGGGACTAGCGGGAGAGCAGTACTTC
CASSLGAGLAGEQYF
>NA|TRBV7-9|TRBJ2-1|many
TGTGCCAGCAGTACGGGGCGGGGGCGTTTCAATGAGCAGTTCTTC
CASSTGRGRFNEQFF
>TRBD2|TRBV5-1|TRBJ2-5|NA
TGCGCCAGCAGCTTGGGAGGGACTAGCGGCCAAGAGACCCAGTACTTC
CASSLGGTSGQETQYF
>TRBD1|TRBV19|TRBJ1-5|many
TGTGCCAGTAGTACCCCGGACAGGGAGTATCAGCCCCAGCATTTT
CASSTPDREYQPQHF
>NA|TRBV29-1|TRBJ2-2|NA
TGCAGCGTTGGGCCATTGTCCGGGGAGCTGTTTTTT
CSVGPLSGELFF
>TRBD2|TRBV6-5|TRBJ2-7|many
TGTGCCAGCAGCCCGAATAGCGGGAGACCGGGGGAGCAGTACTTC
CASSPNSGRPGEQYF